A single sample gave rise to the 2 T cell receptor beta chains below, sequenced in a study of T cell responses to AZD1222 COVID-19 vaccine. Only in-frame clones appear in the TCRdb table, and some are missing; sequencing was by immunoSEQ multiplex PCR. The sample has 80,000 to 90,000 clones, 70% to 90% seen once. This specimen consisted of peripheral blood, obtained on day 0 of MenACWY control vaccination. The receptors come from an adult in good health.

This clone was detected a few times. In nucleotides, the CDR3 is TGTGCCAGCAGCCTGGGGGACACTACAGAGGGCCTGCATTTT. Amino acid sequence: CASSLGDTTEGLHF. The chain has TRBV27 and TRBJ1-5; TRBD1 is a possible D gene (6 bases). The CDR3 runs to 14 residues. Germline V gene lookup returns CDR1 MNHEY and CDR2 SMNVEV (reference sequence). The V and J ends lost 6 bases and 15 bases respectively, with 24 bases between them.

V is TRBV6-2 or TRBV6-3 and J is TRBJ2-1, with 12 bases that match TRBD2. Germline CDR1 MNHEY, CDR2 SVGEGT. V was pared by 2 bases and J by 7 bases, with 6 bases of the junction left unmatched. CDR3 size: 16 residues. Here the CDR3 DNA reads TGTGCCAGCAGTTACCCCGCCGGGACTAGCGGGAATGAGCAGTTCTTC. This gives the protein CASSYPAGTSGNEQFF.